The sequence of this TCR beta chain was determined in a study of tumor-infiltrating lymphocytes in primary liver carcinoma. Study-level background: Patients were both men and women, whose ages ran from 30 to 69 years. Each sample had roughly 3.65 to 8 million productive TCRbeta reads regardless of tissue type. Findings and caveats of the study: Relative to blood, tumors carried a significantly larger fraction of the repertoire in their top 250 clones (p = 0.039).

The source material, 20-30 mg of unsorted bulk tissue, was used to co-extract RNA and DNA. A word on this clonotype: Its target is unknown. The germline gene is not matched at one end of the junction; a read error may be the cause.

The germline V gene has CDR1 SQVTM and CDR2 ANQGSEA. There are 14 residues in the CDR3. A primer matching the constant region was used to make TCR beta cDNA from approximately 0.55 ug of total RNA. A slightly modified ARM-PCR protocol with three nested multiplex PCR rounds produced these TCR beta libraries. Two initial PCR rounds of roughly 10 cycles each paired TRBV1-TRBV30 forward primers with a C-beta reverse primer. TCRdb fed the multiplex PCR reads into MiXCR, producing one record per CDR3 protein. The table has about 120,000 distinct CDR3 sequences, about two thirds seen once. The gene calls are TRBV29-1 and TRBJ2-1, with 7 nucleotides matching TRBD2. The specimen was tumor-adjacent normal liver tissue. This clonotype originated in a woman aged 60 to 75 with primary liver carcinoma and hepatitis B virus infection. The CDR3 nucleotides are TGCTGCGTGGGAGGACACGCCGCGGGAGATAAGCAGTTCTTC. Its translation: CCVGGHAAGDKQFF.